One sample yielded the 30 T cell receptor beta chains listed below, sequenced in a study of blood T cell repertoires in COVID-19. Only in-frame clones appear in the TCRdb table, and some are missing; sequencing was by immunoSEQ multiplex PCR. The sample carries about 310,000 clones, around 87% recorded once. Input material: peripheral blood. All receptors derive from a woman between 50 and 59 years old who had recovered from COVID-19.

The rearrangement joins TRBV5-4 to TRBJ1-2; D might be TRBD1 (5 bases). The V gene lost 4 bases and the J gene lost 3 bases, with 16 bases spanning the gap. The CDR3 totals 15 residues. CDR1 is SGHNT, CDR2 YYREEE, per germline (reference sequence). The CDR3 region has the DNA TGTGCCAGCAGCGGGGGACTCCCGAGACACTATGGCTACACCTTC. It yields the protein CASSGGLPRHYGYTF.

This chain connects TRBV7-2 to TRBJ2-1, with TRBD2 matching over 14 bases. This CDR3 is built from 16 residues. V lost 3 bases and J lost 7; bases outside the gene matches: 5. The germline V gene has CDR1 SGHTA and CDR2 FQGNSA. CDR3 sequence reads: CASSFMGLAGDNEQFF. CDR3 bases: TGTGCCAGCAGCTTTATGGGACTAGCGGGAGATAATGAGCAGTTCTTC.

The J gene is TRBJ2-7, the V gene TRBV5-6; D uncertain. The germline V and J ends were trimmed by 2 bases and 5 bases, with 8 bases remaining between them. The CDR3 sequence is 12 residues long. Germline CDR1 SGHDT, CDR2 YYEEEE. The CDR3 here is CASSFISDEQYF. The CDR3 bases are TGTGCCAGCAGCTTTATTTCCGACGAGCAGTACTTC. Full variable domain (outside the CDR3, taken from reference TRBV5-6 and TRBJ2-7): DAGVTQSPTHLIKTRGQQVTLRCSPKSGHDTVSWYQQALGQGPQFIFQYYEEEERQRGNFPDRFSGHQFPNYSSELNVNALLLGDSALYLCASSFISDEQYFGPGTRLTVT.

The sample holds one count of this clone. The genes are TRBV6-5 and TRBJ2-7; TRBD1 is a possible D gene (5 bases). The CDR3 sequence is 13 residues long. From germline, CDR1 is MNHEY and CDR2 SVGAGI. V was pared by 4 bases and J by 5 bases, with 12 bases between. In nucleotides, the CDR3 is TGTGCCAGCAGTTCCAGGGCCCCAAACGAGCAGTACTTC. This codes for CASSSRAPNEQYF.

The chain joins TRBV5-1 to TRBJ2-7; 7 bases are shared with TRBD2. V shed 6 bases, J shed 7 bases, and the junction held 16 bases outside the gene matches. In germline, CDR1 is SGHRS, CDR2 YFSETQ. The CDR3 runs to 15 residues. CDR3 nucleotides: TGCGCCAGCACCATCTCGGGGGGTCTTTTAGGGGAGCAGTACTTC. Its protein is CASTISGGLLGEQYF.

This rearrangement joins TRBV6-5 to TRBJ1-2, with D possibly TRBD1 on 6 matching bases. Trimming removed 6 bases from V and 6 bases from J, with 17 bases in between. Germline V gives CDR1 MNHEY, CDR2 SVGAGI. This CDR3 spans 14 amino acids. CDR3 DNA: TGTGCCAGCAGCGAGACACCAGGGGTTGATGGCTACACCTTC. Translation gives CASSETPGVDGYTF.

V is TRBV19 and J is TRBJ2-7, with D possibly being TRBD2 (6 bases). In germline, CDR1 is LNHDA, CDR2 SQIVND (reference sequence). With 9 bases removed from V and 3 bases from J, the gap between germline ends came to 15 bases. The CDR3 consists of 13 residues. CDR3 DNA sequence: TGTGCCAGAGGGGAGGACCGACTCTACGAGCAGTACTTC. It yields the protein CARGEDRLYEQYF.

This clone was picked up a small number of times. CDR3 protein: CASTRDFTDTQYF. For the CDR3, the DNA is TGTGCCAGCACCCGGGACTTCACAGATACGCAGTATTTT. The gene calls are TRBV2 and TRBJ2-3; possibly TRBD2 for D (6 bases). The length of the CDR3 is 13 residues. Between the trimmed V and J ends, which lost 7 bases and 2 bases, there was a span of 10 bases. Germline assignment: CDR1 SNHLY and CDR2 FYNNEI.

V is TRBV18 and J is TRBJ1-4; D is uncertain. V lost 3 bases, J lost 8 bases, and 10 bases lay in between. This CDR3 has 13 amino acids. Germline CDR1 is KGHSH and CDR2 is LQKENI. The CDR3 bases are TGTGCCAGCTCACCTGGAGGAAGAGAAAAACTGTTTTTT. Protein: CASSPGGREKLFF.

CDR3 nucleotides: TGTGCCAGCAGCCCCGTGTTAGCGGGAGGGAGGGAGACCCAGTACTTC. Translation gives CASSPVLAGGRETQYF. The chain employs TRBV7-9 and TRBJ2-5; TRBD2 matches at 11 bases. V shed 5 bases, J shed 5 bases, and the junction held 10 bases outside the gene matches. The CDR3 contains 16 residues. Germline V gene lookup returns CDR1 SEHNR and CDR2 FQNEAQ (reference sequence).

The genes are TRBV19 and TRBJ1-5; no clear D gene. Trimming shortened V by 1 base and J by 0 bases, and 7 bases separated the two germline ends. The CDR3 totals 15 residues. Looked up from germline, CDR1 is LNHDA and CDR2 is SQIVND (reference sequence). The CDR3 spells CASSIVGISNQPQHF. CDR3 sequence (DNA): TGTGCCAGTAGTATAGTGGGCATTAGCAATCAGCCCCAGCATTTT.

The V gene is TRBV12-3 or TRBV12-4, the J gene TRBJ1-4; D gene uncertain. This CDR3 has 12 amino acids. Trimming removed 7 bases from V and 7 bases from J, with 10 bases in between. Here the CDR3 DNA reads TGTGCCAGCAAACCAGCGGGTGAAAAACTGTTTTTT. Amino acid sequence: CASKPAGEKLFF.

This chain uses TRBV5-6 with TRBJ2-3; maybe TRBD2 (6 bases). The CDR3 runs 16 residues. Trimming removed 3 bases at V and 0 bases at J, with 14 bases between. The germline CDR1 and CDR2 sequences are SGHDT and YYEEEE. CDR3 bases: TGTGCCAGCAGCTCCCTAGGTAGCGGTAGCACAGATACGCAGTATTTT. Translated, it gives CASSSLGSGSTDTQYF.

This clone was found once. The CDR3 DNA reads as TGTGCCTGGAGTGCCCGGGACAGATTTAGCAATCAGCCCCAGCATTTT. This sequence encodes CAWSARDRFSNQPQHF. The rearrangement joins TRBV30 to TRBJ1-5; 7 bases agree with TRBD1. Germline-derived CDR1 and CDR2 are GTSNPN and SVGIG (reference sequence). V was pared by 1 base and J by 0 bases, with 6 bases of the junction left unmatched. The length of the CDR3 is 16 residues.

The chain links TRBV19 to TRBJ1-2; D remains ambiguous. Germline CDR1 and CDR2: LNHDA and SQIVND (reference sequence). The V end was cut by 0 bases, the J end by 1 base, with 6 bases between. The CDR3 sequence is 14 residues long. The CDR3 bases are TGTGCCAGTAGTATAGAGGCAGATAACTATGGCTACACCTTC. This sequence encodes CASSIEADNYGYTF.

V is TRBV18 and J is TRBJ2-2; D might be TRBD1 (5 bases). V was pared by 3 bases and J by 6 bases, with 14 bases between. This CDR3 region has 15 residues. CDR1 is KGHSH and CDR2 is LQKENI in the germline V gene. CDR3 region: CASSPSQGRPGELFF. CDR3 in DNA: TGTGCCAGCTCACCCTCGCAGGGCAGGCCCGGGGAGCTGTTTTTT.

At least ten counts were recorded for this clone. The V gene is TRBV10-3, the J gene TRBJ1-3; 8 nucleotides match TRBD1. This CDR3 contains 15 residues. The V segment lost 0 bases and the J segment 4 bases; nucleotides outside the gene matches: 2. Germline V lookup: CDR1 ENHRY, CDR2 SYGVKD. CDR3 DNA: TGTGCCATCAGTGAGTCGGGGACAGGCGGAAACACCATATATTTT. The encoded protein is CAISESGTGGNTIYF.

The CDR3 DNA follows: TGCGCCAGCAGCCAAAGGAGCGGGCAGGCAGATACGCAGTATTTT. This translates into CASSQRSGQADTQYF. V is TRBV4-3 and J is TRBJ2-3, with D possibly being TRBD2 (6 bases). The germline V gene encodes CDR1 LGHNA and CDR2 YSLEER. The V and J ends lost 2 bases and 4 bases respectively, with 13 bases between them. This CDR3 has 15 residues.

The chain is built from TRBV28 and TRBJ2-6, with D hard to call. The CDR3 has 16 residues. CDR1 and CDR2 (germline): MDHEN, SYDVKM. Trimming cost V 1 base and J 2 bases, with 9 bases left between them. The CDR3 nucleotides are TGTGCCAGCAGTTTATACTCGGTAGCTGGGGCCAACGTCCTGACTTTC. Translated, it gives CASSLYSVAGANVLTF.

V gene TRBV9 combines with J gene TRBJ1-2; TRBD1 matches 8 bases. CDR3 length: 14 amino acids. V lost 4 bases, J lost 5 bases, and 7 bases stayed unmatched. Germline CDR1 reads SGDLS; CDR2 reads YYNGEE. The DNA of the CDR3 is TGTGCCAGCAGCCCAGACAGGGGCCGGTATGGCTACACCTTC. Its protein product is CASSPDRGRYGYTF.

J is TRBJ2-3 and V is TRBV7-9; D is unclear. CDR3 size: 14 residues. In germline, CDR1 is SEHNR, CDR2 FQNEAQ (reference sequence). V was trimmed by 6 bases and J by 2 bases, leaving 12 bases between them. This CDR3 is CASRPTLLTDTQYF. The CDR3 bases are TGTGCCAGCAGGCCGACTTTACTCACAGATACGCAGTATTTT.

This chain uses TRBV9 with TRBJ2-7; D remains unclear. The CDR3 consists of 15 residues. Per germline, CDR1 SGDLS and CDR2 YYNGEE. V gave up 0 bases and J gave up 0 bases, with 10 bases separating them. The CDR3 nucleotides read TGTGCCAGCAGCGTAGGTGCGGTGAGCTCCTACGAGCAGTACTTC. Its translation: CASSVGAVSSYEQYF.

V usage is TRBV10-3 and J usage is TRBJ2-1; 12 bases line up with TRBD2. The CDR3 loop spans 14 amino acids. Germline values: CDR1 ENHRY, CDR2 SYGVKD. J gave up 6 bases and V 6 bases, and 3 bases lay outside the gene matches. CDR3 region: CAISLAGGPNEQFF. In DNA form, the CDR3 reads TGTGCCATCAGCCTAGCGGGGGGGCCCAATGAGCAGTTCTTC.

V usage is TRBV5-4 and J usage is TRBJ2-5; a possible D gene is TRBD1 (7 bases). The CDR3 contains 18 residues. Germline lookup yields CDR1 SGHNT and CDR2 YYREEE (reference sequence). Trimming removed 3 bases at V and 1 base at J, with 22 bases between. In nucleotides, the CDR3 is TGTGCCAGCAGCTCCCCAGGAGGGCCAGGGGGTTTCCAAGAGACCCAGTACTTC. Translating gives CASSSPGGPGGFQETQYF.

The chain links TRBV27 to TRBJ2-4; unclear D gene. Germline V lookup: CDR1 MNHEY, CDR2 SMNVEV (reference sequence). Trimming pared 5 bases from V and 0 bases from J, leaving 8 bases between. The CDR3 runs 14 residues. CDR3 residues: CASSTKLAKNIQYF. In DNA form, the CDR3 reads TGTGCCAGCAGTACCAAGCTAGCCAAAAACATTCAGTACTTC.

V and J are TRBV7-4 and TRBJ2-3; a possible D gene is TRBD2 (5 bases). The germline CDR1 and CDR2 sequences are SGHVT and SQSDAQ. V was shortened by 1 base and J by 4 bases, with 15 bases between the two germline ends. This CDR3 is built from 16 residues. The CDR3 region is CASSLGSGVSPDTQYF. CDR3 DNA sequence: TGTGCCAGCAGCTTAGGGAGCGGCGTCAGTCCAGATACGCAGTATTTT.

V is TRBV19 and J is TRBJ1-4; 8 bases align to TRBD1. CDR1 is LNHDA, CDR2 SQIVND, per germline (reference sequence). The CDR3 runs to 14 residues. With 5 bases clipped from V and 10 bases from J, the junction kept 9 bases outside the gene matches. The CDR3 DNA is TGTGCCAGTAGTGCAACAGGGGGGGGTGGAAAACTGTTTTTT. This codes for CASSATGGGGKLFF. The full variable domain, with the rest looked up from reference TRBV19 and TRBJ1-4, is DGGITQSPKYLFRKEGQNVTLSCEQNLNHDAMYWYRQDPGQGLRLIYYSQIVNDFQKGDIAEGYSVSREKKESFPLTVTSAQKNPTAFYLCASSATGGGGKLFFGSGTQLSVL.

V and J are TRBV4-3 and TRBJ1-1; TRBD1 matches 8 bases. In germline, CDR1 is LGHNA, CDR2 YSLEER. The CDR3 has 15 residues. Trimming removed 1 base from V and 4 bases from J; junction bases left unmatched: 5. The CDR3 DNA is TGCGCCAGCAGCCAAGGGAGACAGGGGCTCACTGAAGCTTTCTTT. Translated: CASSQGRQGLTEAFF.

This chain uses TRBV6-2 or TRBV6-3 with TRBJ2-3; 9 bases align to TRBD2. CDR3 length equals 15 residues. Germline values: CDR1 MNHEY, CDR2 SVGEGT. With 6 bases clipped from V and 0 bases from J, the junction kept 4 bases outside the gene matches. This CDR3 reads CASSRLADSTDTQYF. The CDR3 DNA follows: TGTGCCAGCAGCAGACTAGCGGATAGCACAGATACGCAGTATTTT.

The genes are TRBV5-6 and TRBJ2-7; the match to TRBD1 covers 7 bases. The trim removed 2 bases at V and 5 bases at J, leaving 4 bases unmatched. The CDR3 has 13 amino acids. CDR1 and CDR2 (germline): SGHDT, YYEEEE. The CDR3 region has the DNA TGTGCCAGCAGCTTTGCACAGGGGAACGAGCAGTACTTC. Amino acid sequence: CASSFAQGNEQYF.